Detailed here is one T cell receptor beta chain. The antigen is undetermined. Germline values: CDR1 KGHSH, CDR2 LQKENI. With 6 bases clipped from V and 13 bases from J, the junction kept 19 bases outside the gene matches. The CDR3 has 17 amino acids. This sample was taken from a study of blood T cells in healthy people across ages. Study as a whole: The capture of about one barcoded beta molecule per two T cells was achieved by template switching. The study, taken as a whole, reports: Diversity was higher, and naive CD4+ cells more numerous, in long-lived donors than in aged donors.

Alongside a J-beta primer mix, a sample-barcoded 5' primer served in a second PCR lasting about 7 to 11 cycles. Individual samples furnished no less than 3 million CDR3-containing paired-end reads apiece. In TCRdb, the 5' RACE reads were re-called with MiXCR into one record per CDR3 protein. The top ten hold approximately 10% of the sample, which has about 1.6 million distinct CDR3 sequences, 30% to 35% seen once. Sequencing used blood. The TCR was taken from a woman aged 30 to 39 in good health. V and J are TRBV18 and TRBJ2-1; 12 nucleotides match TRBD2. The chain's CDR3 is CASSTQRLAGDQETQFF. The CDR3 DNA sequence: TGTGCCAGCTCCACCCAGAGACTAGCGGGGGATCAAGAGACCCAGTTCTTC.